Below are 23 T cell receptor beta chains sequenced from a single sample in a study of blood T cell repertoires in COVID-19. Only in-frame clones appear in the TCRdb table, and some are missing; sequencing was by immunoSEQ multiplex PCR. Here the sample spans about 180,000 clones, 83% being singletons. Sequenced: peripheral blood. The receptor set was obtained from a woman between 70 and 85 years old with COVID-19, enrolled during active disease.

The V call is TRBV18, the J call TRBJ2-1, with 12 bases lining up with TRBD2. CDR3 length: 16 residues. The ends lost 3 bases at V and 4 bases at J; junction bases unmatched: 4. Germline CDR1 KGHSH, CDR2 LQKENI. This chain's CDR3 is CASSPRGLAGYNEQFF. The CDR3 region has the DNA TGTGCCAGCTCACCGAGAGGACTAGCGGGGTACAATGAGCAGTTCTTC.

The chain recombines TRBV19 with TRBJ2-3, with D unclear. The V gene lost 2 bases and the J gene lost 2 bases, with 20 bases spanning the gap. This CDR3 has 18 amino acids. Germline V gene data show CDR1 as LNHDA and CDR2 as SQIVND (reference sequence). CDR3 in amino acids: CASSILESFTHDTDTQYF. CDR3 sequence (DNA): TGTGCCAGTAGTATACTAGAATCCTTTACCCATGACACAGATACGCAGTATTTT.

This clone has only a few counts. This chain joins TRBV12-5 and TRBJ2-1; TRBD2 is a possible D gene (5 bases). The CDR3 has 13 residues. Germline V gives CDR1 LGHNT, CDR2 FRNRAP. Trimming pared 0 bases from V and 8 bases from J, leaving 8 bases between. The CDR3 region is CASGLVSGDEQFF. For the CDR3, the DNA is TGTGCTAGTGGTTTGGTATCCGGGGATGAGCAGTTCTTC.

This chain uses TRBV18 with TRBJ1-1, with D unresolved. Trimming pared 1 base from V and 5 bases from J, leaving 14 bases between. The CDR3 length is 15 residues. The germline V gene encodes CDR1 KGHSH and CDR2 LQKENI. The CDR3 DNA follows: TGTGCCAGCTCACCACAGGGAGGATTGGAGACTGAAGCTTTCTTT. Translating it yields CASSPQGGLETEAFF.

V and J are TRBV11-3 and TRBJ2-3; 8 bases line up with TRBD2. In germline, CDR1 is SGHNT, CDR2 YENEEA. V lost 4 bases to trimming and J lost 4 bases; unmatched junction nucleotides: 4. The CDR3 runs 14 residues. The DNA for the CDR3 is TGTGCCAGCAGCTACCGGGAGGGCCCAGATACGCAGTATTTT. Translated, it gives CASSYREGPDTQYF.

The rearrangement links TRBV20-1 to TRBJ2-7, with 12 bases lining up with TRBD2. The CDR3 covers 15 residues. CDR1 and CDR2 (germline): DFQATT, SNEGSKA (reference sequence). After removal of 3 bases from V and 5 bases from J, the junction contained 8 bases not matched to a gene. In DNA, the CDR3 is TGCAGTGCTAGTCATCTAGCGGGAGGGTCCCACGAGCAGTACTTC. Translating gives CSASHLAGGSHEQYF.

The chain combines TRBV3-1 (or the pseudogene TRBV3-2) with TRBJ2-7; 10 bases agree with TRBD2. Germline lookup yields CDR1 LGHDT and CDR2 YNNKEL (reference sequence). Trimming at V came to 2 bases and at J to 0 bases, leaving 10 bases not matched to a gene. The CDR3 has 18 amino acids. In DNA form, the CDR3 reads TGTGCCAGCAGCCAAATAAGAAGCGGGAGGGTAAGCTCCTACGAGCAGTACTTC. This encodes CASSQIRSGRVSSYEQYF.

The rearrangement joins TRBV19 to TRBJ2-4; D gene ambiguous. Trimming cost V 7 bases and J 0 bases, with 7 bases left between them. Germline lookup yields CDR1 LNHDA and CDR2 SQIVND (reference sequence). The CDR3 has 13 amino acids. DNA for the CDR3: TGTGCCAGTAAAGCCTTAGCCAAAAACATTCAGTACTTC. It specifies CASKALAKNIQYF.

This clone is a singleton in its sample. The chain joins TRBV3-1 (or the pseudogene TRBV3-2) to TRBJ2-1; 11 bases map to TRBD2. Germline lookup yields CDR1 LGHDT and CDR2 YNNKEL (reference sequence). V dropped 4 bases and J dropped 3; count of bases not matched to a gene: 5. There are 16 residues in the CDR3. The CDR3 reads CASSRRTSGSYNEQFF. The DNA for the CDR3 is TGTGCCAGCAGCCGCCGAACTAGCGGGAGCTACAATGAGCAGTTCTTC.

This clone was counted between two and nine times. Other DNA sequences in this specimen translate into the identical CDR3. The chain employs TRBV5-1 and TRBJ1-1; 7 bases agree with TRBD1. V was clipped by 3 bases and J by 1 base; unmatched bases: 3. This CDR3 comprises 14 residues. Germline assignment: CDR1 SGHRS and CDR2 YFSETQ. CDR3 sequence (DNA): TGCGCCAGCAGCTCCCAGGGGGGGAACACTGAAGCTTTCTTT. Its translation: CASSSQGGNTEAFF. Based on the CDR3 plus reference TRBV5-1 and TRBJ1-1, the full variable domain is KAGVTQTPRYLIKTRGQQVTLSCSPISGHRSVSWYQQTPGQGLQFLFEYFSETQRNKGNFPGRFSGRQFSNSRSEMNVSTLELGDSALYLCASSSQGGNTEAFFGQGTRLTVV.

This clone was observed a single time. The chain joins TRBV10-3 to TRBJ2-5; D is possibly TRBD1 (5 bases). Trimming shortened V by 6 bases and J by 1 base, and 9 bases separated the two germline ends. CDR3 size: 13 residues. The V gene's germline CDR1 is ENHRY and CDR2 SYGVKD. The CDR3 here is CAIRGPSQETQYF. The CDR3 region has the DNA TGTGCCATCAGGGGGCCTTCCCAAGAGACCCAGTACTTC.

The chain's CDR3 is CASSPHHQVMNTEAFF. The CDR3 nucleotides are TGTGCCAGCTCACCTCACCACCAGGTGATGAACACTGAAGCTTTCTTT. V and J are TRBV18 and TRBJ1-1; D is unclear. This CDR3 has 16 amino acids. The V gene's germline CDR1 is KGHSH and CDR2 LQKENI. V was shortened by 3 bases and J by 0 bases, with 14 bases between the two germline ends. The entire variable domain, with the rest obtained from reference TRBV18 and TRBJ1-1, is as follows: NAGVMQNPRHLVRRRGQEARLRCSPMKGHSHVYWYRQLPEEGLKFMVYLQKENIIDESGMPKERFSAEFPKEGPSILRIQQVVRGDSAAYFCASSPHHQVMNTEAFFGQGTRLTVV.

The CDR3 bases are TGTGCCAGCTCCCCCTTTGCGGGCGGGGAGTTCTTC. Its translation is CASSPFAGGEFF. This chain links TRBV18 with TRBJ2-1; weak D call: TRBD2 (6 bases). CDR1 and CDR2 from the germline V gene are KGHSH and LQKENI. This CDR3 has 12 amino acids. V gave up 6 bases and J gave up 14 bases, with 17 bases separating them.

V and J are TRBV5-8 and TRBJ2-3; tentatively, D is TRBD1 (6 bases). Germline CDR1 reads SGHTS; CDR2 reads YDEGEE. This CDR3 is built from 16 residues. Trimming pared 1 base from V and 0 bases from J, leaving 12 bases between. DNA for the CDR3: TGTGCCAGCAGCTTGCGCAGGGGATCTAGCACAGATACGCAGTATTTT. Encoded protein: CASSLRRGSSTDTQYF.

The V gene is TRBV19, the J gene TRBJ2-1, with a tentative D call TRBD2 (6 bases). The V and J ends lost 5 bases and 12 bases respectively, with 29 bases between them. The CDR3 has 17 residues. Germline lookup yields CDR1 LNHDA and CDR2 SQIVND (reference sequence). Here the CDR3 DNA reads TGTGCCAGTAGTCCTACAGACGATGGGGGGAGGCCTAGTGGGCAGTTCTTC. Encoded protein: CASSPTDDGGRPSGQFF.

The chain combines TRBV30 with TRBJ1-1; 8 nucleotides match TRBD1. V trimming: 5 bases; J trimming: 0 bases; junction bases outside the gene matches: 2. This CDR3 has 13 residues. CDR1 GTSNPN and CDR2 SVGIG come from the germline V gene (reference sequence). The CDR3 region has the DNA TGTGCCTGGGCACAGGGGGTGAACACTGAAGCTTTCTTT. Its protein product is CAWAQGVNTEAFF.

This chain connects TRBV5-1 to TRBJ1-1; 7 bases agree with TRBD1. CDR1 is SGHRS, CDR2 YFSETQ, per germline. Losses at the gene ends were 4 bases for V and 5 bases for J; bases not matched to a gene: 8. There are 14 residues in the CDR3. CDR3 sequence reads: CASSPPDRVTEAFF. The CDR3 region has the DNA TGCGCCAGCAGCCCGCCCGACAGGGTGACTGAAGCTTTCTTT.

The chain's CDR3 is CASSPILSAGDTDTQYF. For the CDR3, the DNA is TGTGCCAGCTCACCAATACTAAGCGCGGGAGACACAGATACGCAGTATTTT. The chain couples TRBV18 to TRBJ2-3, with TRBD2 matching 7 bases. V was pared by 2 bases and J by 2 bases, with 10 bases of the junction left unmatched. Germline values: CDR1 KGHSH, CDR2 LQKENI. CDR3 length: 17 residues.

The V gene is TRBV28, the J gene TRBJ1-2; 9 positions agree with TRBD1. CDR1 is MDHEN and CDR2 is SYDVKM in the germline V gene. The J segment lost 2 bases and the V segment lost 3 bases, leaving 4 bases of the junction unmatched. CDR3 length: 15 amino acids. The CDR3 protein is CASSLPGQGNYGYTF. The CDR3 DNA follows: TGTGCCAGCAGTTTGCCGGGACAGGGAAACTATGGCTACACCTTC.

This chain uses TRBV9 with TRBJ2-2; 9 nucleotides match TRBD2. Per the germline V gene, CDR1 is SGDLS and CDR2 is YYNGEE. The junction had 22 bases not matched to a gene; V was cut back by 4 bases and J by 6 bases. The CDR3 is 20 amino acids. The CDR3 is CASSTPSAPKVAGEPGELFF. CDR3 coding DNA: TGTGCCAGCAGCACCCCTTCCGCCCCTAAGGTAGCGGGAGAACCCGGGGAGCTGTTTTTT.

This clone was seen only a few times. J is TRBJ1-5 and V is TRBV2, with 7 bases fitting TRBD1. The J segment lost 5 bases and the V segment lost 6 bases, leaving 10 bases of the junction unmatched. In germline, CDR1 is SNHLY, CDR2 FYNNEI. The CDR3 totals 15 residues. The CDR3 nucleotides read TGTGCCAGCAGCGGGGGACAGCTTCACGATCAGCCCCAGCATTTT. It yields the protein CASSGGQLHDQPQHF. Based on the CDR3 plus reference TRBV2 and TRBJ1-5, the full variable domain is EPEVTQTPSHQVTQMGQEVILRCVPISNHLYFYWYRQILGQKVEFLVSFYNNEISEKSEIFDDQFSVERPDGSNFTLKIRSTKLEDSAMYFCASSGGQLHDQPQHFGDGTRLSIL.

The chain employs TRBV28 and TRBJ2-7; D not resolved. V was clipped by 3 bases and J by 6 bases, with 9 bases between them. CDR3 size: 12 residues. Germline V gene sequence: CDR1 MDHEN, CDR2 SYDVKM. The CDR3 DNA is TGTGCCAGCAGTTTCCCCCTCCGCGAGCAGTACTTC. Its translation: CASSFPLREQYF.

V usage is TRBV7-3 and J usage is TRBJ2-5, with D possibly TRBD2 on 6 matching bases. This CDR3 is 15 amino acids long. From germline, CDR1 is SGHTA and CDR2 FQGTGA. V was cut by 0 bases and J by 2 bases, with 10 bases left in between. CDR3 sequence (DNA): TGTGCCAGCAGCTTAACTTCCGGGACTCAAGAGACCCAGTACTTC. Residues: CASSLTSGTQETQYF.